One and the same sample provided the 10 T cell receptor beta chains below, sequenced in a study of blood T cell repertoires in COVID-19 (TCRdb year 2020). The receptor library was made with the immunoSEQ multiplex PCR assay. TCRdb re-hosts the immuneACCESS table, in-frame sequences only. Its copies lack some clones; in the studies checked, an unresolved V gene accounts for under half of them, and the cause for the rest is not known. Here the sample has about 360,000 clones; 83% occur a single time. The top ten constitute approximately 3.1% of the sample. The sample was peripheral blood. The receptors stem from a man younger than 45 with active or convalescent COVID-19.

CDR3 in DNA: TGTGCCAGCAGGGAGCCAGATAATTCACCCCTCCACTTT. This encodes CASREPDNSPLHF. The chain joins TRBV2 to TRBJ1-6, with unresolved D. The CDR3 spans 13 residues. V was cut by 6 bases and J by 5 bases, with 8 bases left in between. The germline gives CDR1 SNHLY, CDR2 FYNNEI.

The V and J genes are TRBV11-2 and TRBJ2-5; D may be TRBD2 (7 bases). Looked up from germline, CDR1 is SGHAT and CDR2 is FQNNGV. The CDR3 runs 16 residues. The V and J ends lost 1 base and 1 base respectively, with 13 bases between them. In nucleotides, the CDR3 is TGTGCCAGCAGCTTAGGTTTAAGGGGGGGCCAAGAGACCCAGTACTTC. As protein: CASSLGLRGGQETQYF. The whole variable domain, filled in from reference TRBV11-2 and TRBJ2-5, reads EAGVAQSPRYKIIEKRQSVAFWCNPISGHATLYWYQQILGQGPKLLIQFQNNGVVDDSQLPKDRFSAERLKGVDSTLKIQPAKLEDSAVYLCASSLGLRGGQETQYFGPGTRLLVL.

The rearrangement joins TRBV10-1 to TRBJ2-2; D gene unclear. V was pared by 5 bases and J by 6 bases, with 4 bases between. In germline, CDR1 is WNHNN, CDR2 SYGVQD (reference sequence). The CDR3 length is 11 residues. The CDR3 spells CASSFAGELFF. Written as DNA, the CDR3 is TGCGCCAGCAGTTTCGCCGGGGAGCTGTTTTTT.

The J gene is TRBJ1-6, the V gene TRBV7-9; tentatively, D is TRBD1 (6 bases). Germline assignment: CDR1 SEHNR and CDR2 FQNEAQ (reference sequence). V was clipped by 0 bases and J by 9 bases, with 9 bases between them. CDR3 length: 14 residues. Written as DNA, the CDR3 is TGTGCCAGCAGCTTAGCGGCCAGGGGTTCACCCCTCCACTTT. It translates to CASSLAARGSPLHF.

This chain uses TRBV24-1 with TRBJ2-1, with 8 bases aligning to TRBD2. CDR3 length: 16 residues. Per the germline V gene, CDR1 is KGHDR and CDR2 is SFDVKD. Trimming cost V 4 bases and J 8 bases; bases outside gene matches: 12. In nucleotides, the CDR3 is TGTGCCACCAGTGACCTAAGCGGGGGCGCCTCCTATGAGCAGTTCTTC. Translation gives CATSDLSGGASYEQFF.

CDR3 loop: CASRRQGTEQFF. The CDR3 DNA reads TGTGCCAGCAGGCGACAGGGGACTGAGCAGTTCTTC. This sequence joins TRBV2 and TRBJ2-1; 8 nucleotides agree with TRBD1. The V and J ends lost 6 bases and 9 bases, in that order; junction bases with no gene match: 4. This CDR3 has 12 amino acids. Germline V gene lookup returns CDR1 SNHLY and CDR2 FYNNEI.

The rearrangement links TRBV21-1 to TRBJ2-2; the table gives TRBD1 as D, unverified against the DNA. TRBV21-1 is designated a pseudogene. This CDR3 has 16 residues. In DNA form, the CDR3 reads TGTGCCAGCAGCCCTAAAGGGACACTGAACACCGGGGAGCTGTTTTTT. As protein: CASSPKGTLNTGELFF.

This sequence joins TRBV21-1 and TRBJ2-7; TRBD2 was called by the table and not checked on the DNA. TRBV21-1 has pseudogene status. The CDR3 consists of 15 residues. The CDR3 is CASSELAGEAHEQYF. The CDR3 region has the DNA TGTGCCAGCAGCGAACTAGCGGGAGAGGCCCACGAGCAGTACTTC.

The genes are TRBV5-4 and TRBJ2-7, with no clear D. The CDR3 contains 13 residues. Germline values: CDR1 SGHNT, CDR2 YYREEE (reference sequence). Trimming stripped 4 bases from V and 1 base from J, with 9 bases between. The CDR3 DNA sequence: TGTGCCAGCAGCCTGGTGGCTTCCTACGAGCAGTACTTC. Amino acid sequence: CASSLVASYEQYF. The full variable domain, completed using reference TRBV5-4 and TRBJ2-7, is ETGVTQSPTHLIKTRGQQVTLRCSSQSGHNTVSWYQQALGQGPQFIFQYYREEENGRGNFPPRFSGLQFPNYSSELNVNALELDDSALYLCASSLVASYEQYFGPGTRLTVT.

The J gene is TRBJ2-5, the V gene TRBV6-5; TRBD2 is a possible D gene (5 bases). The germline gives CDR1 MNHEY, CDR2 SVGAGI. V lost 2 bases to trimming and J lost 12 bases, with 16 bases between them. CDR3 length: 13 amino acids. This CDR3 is CASSYRFRGAEYF. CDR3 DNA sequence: TGTGCCAGCAGTTACCGGTTTCGGGGAGCGGAGTACTTC.